The sequence of this T cell receptor beta chain was determined in a study of naive and memory T cell subsets (dated by TCRdb to between 2016 and 2019). Regarding the complete study: According to the figure summarizing the samples, there were around 10 blood donors, 7 tuberculin skin test biopsies and 3 saline control biopsies. PCR2 was typically run as a SYBR Green qPCR and stopped at a set threshold, although low-input samples could use end-point PCR of around 6 cycles instead. Overall study outcomes, separate from this receptor: The potential sensitivity of the RNA-based method to TCR transcript changes with T cell activation and differentiation was acknowledged.

A robust, sensitive protocol for the amplification, sequencing and analysis of TCRs was described in the study, in which 3' ligation of a UMI-containing oligonucleotide to TCR cDNA was used. Whole blood analysis involved drawing roughly 2.4 ml of peripheral blood from adult healthy volunteers into Tempus tubes and then extracting RNA following the manufacturer's instructions. Before reverse transcription, total RNA that had not been cell sorted was treated with RQ1 DNase, with a target input of about 1 to 1000 ng. To check how robust the pipeline was in samples where T cells make up a minority population, libraries were built from skin biopsies and whole blood. This clonotype was observed a handful of times. No cognate antigen has been identified for it. No much larger clone exists at a distance of one base, and base qualities are not known. Library generation was performed with 5' RACE. The ligated cDNA was amplified by four rounds of PCR, in which nested alpha and beta constant region primers were used together with the SP2 primer. For the blood and skin samples, TCR RNA was reverse transcribed with SuperScript IV using primers for the alpha and beta constant regions. Using T4 RNA ligase 1, an oligonucleotide carrying both the Illumina SP2 primer and a UMI was ligated onto the 3' end of the cDNA. To prevent hairpin formation, the 12-nucleotide UMI was made up of two random hexamers with an eight-base spacer between them. From the second PCR onward, TCR alpha and beta chain libraries were processed separately and dual indexed for multiplexing. After pooling, the indexed libraries were analyzed by capillary electrophoresis and sequenced on either an Illumina MiSeq or NextSeq. PhiX DNA at about 4.5-8% was added to the libraries to raise base diversity and improve cluster recognition. The study's processing was this. Demultiplexor pulled UMIs out of read 2, joined the UMIs with the TCR sequence from read 1, and separated reads according to sample indices. V and J genes and V-J junctions were identified by Decombinator, which gave every TCR a five-part identifier that included V and J deletions. Collapsinator relied on UMIs to correct both sequencing errors and PCR amplification heterogeneity, producing a UMI-based abundance for each TCR. CDR3Translator turned identifiers into nucleotide sequence, translated the nucleotide sequence into amino acids, and pulled out CDR3 regions based on terminal motifs. After normalization to the amount of input RNA, the error-corrected alpha and beta TCR counts from blood and from skin were compared. The raw public reads went through TCRdb reprocessing: fastp at Q25, MiXCR clone calling, in-frame beta chains kept. Under each unique CDR3 protein, matching rows form one entry showing the most common genes and DNA. TCRdb assigned the V and J calls; the authors' analysis was not used. A total of about 62,000 distinct CDR3 sequences appear in this sample, roughly 8.1% of them only once. The top ten hold 15% to 20% of the sample.

The junction carries 8 bases between V and J, which are trimmed by 0 bases and 6 bases respectively. Including the terminal cysteine and phenylalanine, the CDR3 comprises 13 residues. The entry retains the CDR3 DNA only, 39 bases that are in frame from base 1. The germline V gene gives CDR1 as SGHDN and CDR2 as FVKESK. This receptor chain uses TRBV14 and TRBJ2-5, with the D gene too uncertain to name. The TCR was taken from a female donor in good health. CDR3 loop: CASSQDLGQTQYF. The DNA is TGTGCCAGCAGCCAAGATCTGGGTCAGACCCAGTACTTC.